This T cell receptor beta chain comes out of a study of OX40 agonist ivuxolimab in advanced cancers. The wider study: An agonistic human IgG2 monoclonal antibody against OX40 (CD134) was given. Findings and caveats of the study: On average, CD8+ T cells showed a greater number of expanded clones than CD4+. With doses of 0.1 to 3.0 mg/kg, CD4+ and CD8+ blood T cells had undergone clonal expansion by week 6. Several nonresponders also turned out to have low normalized T-cell clonal expansion.

Sequencing used immunoSEQ multiplex PCR; TCRdb keeps in-frame clones, though not all of them. The table has around 150,000 clones, around 93% seen once. There are 14 residues in the CDR3. Trimming took off 6 bases at V and 4 bases at J, with 16 bases between the two ends. The germline V gene has CDR1 SGHTA and CDR2 FQGNSA. On this clone: What it recognizes is unknown.

This chain uses TRBV7-2 with TRBJ2-7; D perhaps matches TRBD2 (5 bases). The TCR was taken from an adult with an advanced solid tumor such as melanoma, head and neck, liver or kidney cancer. The sample consisted of CD4+ or CD8+ T cells sorted from blood, taken in a trial of the OX40 agonist ivuxolimab. CDR3 in amino acids: CASRPQPGVYEQYF. CDR3 nucleotide sequence: TGTGCCAGCAGGCCCCAACCCGGGGTTTACGAGCAGTACTTC.